The 20 T cell receptor beta chains below were found in one sample sequenced in a study of blood T cell repertoires in COVID-19. Sequencing used immunoSEQ multiplex PCR; TCRdb keeps in-frame clones, though not all of them. The sample carries approximately 52,000 clones, roughly 90% recorded once. Material for sequencing was peripheral blood. All receptors derive from a man aged 45 to 65 with acute or convalescent COVID-19.

This clone was observed a single time. The chain joins TRBV12-3 or TRBV12-4 to TRBJ2-1; D not certain. There are 12 residues in the CDR3. The ends were cut back, 5 bases at V and 6 bases at J, with 8 bases in the middle. CDR3 sequence (DNA): TGTGCCAGCAGTCCTCACATCAATGAGCAGTTCTTC. Translating it yields CASSPHINEQFF.

The chain links TRBV12-3 or TRBV12-4 to TRBJ1-2, with 7 bases aligning to TRBD1. The CDR3 sequence is 13 residues long. V was pared by 6 bases and J by 8 bases, with 9 bases of the junction left unmatched. CDR3 nucleotides: TGTGCCAGCAGCTGGGGACAGCTCGGGGGCTACACCTTC. This encodes CASSWGQLGGYTF.

The chain carries TRBV2 and TRBJ2-1; 10 positions agree with TRBD2. The CDR3 consists of 15 residues. Unmatched junction bases numbered 8, after V lost 2 bases and J lost 10 bases. CDR1 SNHLY and CDR2 FYNNEI come from the germline V gene. The CDR3 sequence is CASSEKRGGLGEQFF. For the CDR3, the DNA is TGTGCCAGCAGTGAAAAGCGGGGGGGCCTAGGGGAGCAGTTCTTC.

V usage is TRBV7-6 and J usage is TRBJ2-5, with 9 nucleotides matching TRBD1. Germline loops: CDR1 SGHVS, CDR2 FNYEAQ. Trimming at V came to 5 bases and at J to 4 bases, leaving 8 bases not matched to a gene. There are 15 residues in the CDR3. Here the CDR3 reads CASSPRTGEAETQYF. In DNA form, the CDR3 reads TGTGCCAGCAGCCCAAGGACAGGGGAGGCAGAGACCCAGTACTTC.

Details on this clone: Sequence at one end of the junction differs from germline and may be a read error. The rearrangement links TRBV4-1 to TRBJ2-1; tentatively, D is TRBD2 (7 bases). The CDR3 is 17 amino acids. Germline CDR1 is MGHRA and CDR2 is YSYEKL. CDR3 in DNA: TGCGCCAGCAGCAAAGAACAACCGCGGGGGCGACACAATGAGCAGTTCTTC. This translates into CASSKEQPRGRHNEQFF.

The chain has TRBV12-5 and TRBJ2-2; tentative D call: TRBD2 (5 bases). The germline gives CDR1 LGHNT, CDR2 FRNRAP. Trimming shortened V by 1 base and J by 6 bases, and 6 bases separated the two germline ends. This CDR3 is 13 amino acids long. CDR3 in amino acids: CASGLAGSGELFF. In DNA, the CDR3 is TGTGCTAGTGGTTTGGCGGGGTCCGGGGAGCTGTTTTTT.

This chain uses TRBV19 with TRBJ2-6; 9 bases are shared with TRBD2. V lost 4 bases to trimming and J lost 0 bases; unmatched junction nucleotides: 7. This CDR3 is built from 18 residues. CDR1 and CDR2 (germline): LNHDA, SQIVND (reference sequence). The CDR3 bases are TGTGCCAGTAGTAAAGCGGGGGGTCGACTCTCTGGGGCCAACGTCCTGACTTTC. Protein product: CASSKAGGRLSGANVLTF. The entire variable domain, with the rest obtained from reference TRBV19 and TRBJ2-6, is as follows: DGGITQSPKYLFRKEGQNVTLSCEQNLNHDAMYWYRQDPGQGLRLIYYSQIVNDFQKGDIAEGYSVSREKKESFPLTVTSAQKNPTAFYLCASSKAGGRLSGANVLTFGAGSRLTVL.

The chain carries TRBV24-1 and TRBJ1-2; 7 positions agree with TRBD1. Germline V lookup: CDR1 KGHDR, CDR2 SFDVKD. V lost 7 bases to trimming and J lost 4 bases; unmatched junction nucleotides: 2. CDR3 size: 12 residues. CDR3 residues: CATSQGGYGYTF. DNA for the CDR3: TGTGCCACCAGCCAGGGGGGCTATGGCTACACCTTC.

V gene TRBV9 combines with J gene TRBJ2-5; 7 nucleotides agree with TRBD2. Losses at the gene ends were 2 bases for V and 2 bases for J; bases not matched to a gene: 6. The CDR3 length is 15 residues. From germline, CDR1 is SGDLS and CDR2 YYNGEE. CDR3 in amino acids: CASSVSGGLQETQYF. The CDR3 DNA sequence: TGTGCCAGCAGCGTGTCGGGGGGACTTCAAGAGACCCAGTACTTC.

This chain uses TRBV25-1 with TRBJ1-2; D is possibly TRBD1 (5 bases). The length of the CDR3 is 14 residues. Trimming left V 0 bases short and J 3 bases short, with 8 bases between. CDR1 is MGHDK, CDR2 SYGVNS, per germline. CDR3: CASSEYSTDYGYTF. The CDR3 DNA follows: TGTGCCAGCAGTGAATATTCGACAGACTATGGCTACACCTTC.

The chain links TRBV3-1 (or the pseudogene TRBV3-2) to TRBJ1-1, with D unclear. Germline CDR1 LGHDT, CDR2 YNNKEL (reference sequence). The CDR3 runs to 13 residues. V gave up 4 bases and J gave up 1 base, with 7 bases separating them. CDR3 nucleotides: TGTGCCAGCAGCCGGAGAGGGAACACTGAAGCTTTCTTT. Translating it yields CASSRRGNTEAFF.

The gene calls are TRBV4-2 and TRBJ1-1; TRBD1 matches at 10 bases. In germline, CDR1 is LGHNA, CDR2 YNFKEQ. CDR3 size: 19 residues. After removal of 1 base from V and 6 bases from J, the junction contained 17 bases not matched to a gene. CDR3 protein: CASSQALKGQGNRSPEAFF. The CDR3 DNA is TGTGCCAGCAGCCAAGCATTGAAGGGACAGGGGAACCGGAGCCCTGAAGCTTTCTTT.

This chain uses TRBV29-1 with TRBJ1-2; 9 nucleotides match TRBD1. The germline gives CDR1 SQVTM, CDR2 ANQGSEA. The trim removed 6 bases at V and 6 bases at J, leaving 8 bases unmatched. The length of the CDR3 is 13 residues. The CDR3 region is CSVGQGSLNGYTF. The CDR3 DNA is TGCAGCGTAGGACAGGGGAGCTTGAATGGCTACACCTTC.

A single count supports this clone. The chain uses TRBV4-1 and TRBJ2-7, with 11 bases matching TRBD1. Trimming cost V 1 base and J 2 bases; bases outside gene matches: 4. Germline V gene sequence: CDR1 MGHRA, CDR2 YSYEKL. The CDR3 extends over 16 amino acids. CDR3 sequence reads: CASSQAGQGVAYEQYF. In DNA, the CDR3 is TGCGCCAGCAGCCAAGCGGGACAGGGGGTTGCCTACGAGCAGTACTTC.

J is TRBJ2-3 and V is TRBV5-1; 9 nucleotides agree with TRBD2. Trimming removed 4 bases from V and 3 bases from J; junction bases left unmatched: 9. The CDR3 is made up of 16 amino acids. Germline loops: CDR1 SGHRS, CDR2 YFSETQ. The CDR3 here is CASSPAGGIRTDTQYF. In DNA, the CDR3 is TGCGCCAGCAGCCCGGCGGGGGGGATTCGGACAGATACGCAGTATTTT. The full variable domain, with the rest looked up from reference TRBV5-1 and TRBJ2-3, is KAGVTQTPRYLIKTRGQQVTLSCSPISGHRSVSWYQQTPGQGLQFLFEYFSETQRNKGNFPGRFSGRQFSNSRSEMNVSTLELGDSALYLCASSPAGGIRTDTQYFGPGTRLTVL.

The chain uses TRBV6-5 and TRBJ2-2, with 7 bases lining up with TRBD1. This CDR3 contains 14 residues. Germline lookup yields CDR1 MNHEY and CDR2 SVGAGI. With V trimmed by 10 bases and J by 0 bases, 5 bases remained unmatched. CDR3 sequence (DNA): TGTGCCATTTCGACAGGGACGAACACCGGGGAGCTGTTTTTT. Translation gives CAISTGTNTGELFF.

This sequence joins TRBV18 and TRBJ2-5; a weak D match, TRBD2 (5 bases). The CDR3 consists of 15 residues. V was cut by 0 bases and J by 5 bases, with 13 bases left in between. CDR1 KGHSH and CDR2 LQKENI come from the germline V gene. The chain's CDR3 is CASSPPSSQRETQYF. The CDR3 DNA follows: TGTGCCAGCTCACCACCGTCTAGTCAGCGGGAGACCCAGTACTTC.

This chain links TRBV30 with TRBJ1-4, with TRBD1 matching over 7 bases. This CDR3 comprises 14 residues. V was clipped by 2 bases and J by 8 bases; unmatched bases: 8. CDR1 GTSNPN and CDR2 SVGIG come from the germline V gene (reference sequence). This CDR3 reads CAWSSGRGVEKLFF. CDR3 in DNA: TGTGCCTGGAGTAGTGGCAGGGGGGTCGAAAAACTGTTTTTT.

This chain uses TRBV12-3 or TRBV12-4 with TRBJ2-1; 7 bases map to TRBD1. The CDR3 is 12 amino acids. After removal of 6 bases from V and 6 bases from J, the junction contained 2 bases not matched to a gene. CDR3 region: CASSNRGNEQFF. The CDR3 DNA reads as TGTGCCAGCAGCAACAGGGGCAATGAGCAGTTCTTC.

This chain connects TRBV6-6 to TRBJ2-3; D is possibly TRBD2 (7 bases). Trimming cost V 0 bases and J 3 bases, with 10 bases left between them. The length of the CDR3 is 15 residues. Germline-derived CDR1 and CDR2 are MNHNY and SVGAGI (reference sequence). DNA of the CDR3: TGTGCCAGCAGTTACTCGGGGGGGCAAACAGATACGCAGTATTTT. Translation gives CASSYSGGQTDTQYF.